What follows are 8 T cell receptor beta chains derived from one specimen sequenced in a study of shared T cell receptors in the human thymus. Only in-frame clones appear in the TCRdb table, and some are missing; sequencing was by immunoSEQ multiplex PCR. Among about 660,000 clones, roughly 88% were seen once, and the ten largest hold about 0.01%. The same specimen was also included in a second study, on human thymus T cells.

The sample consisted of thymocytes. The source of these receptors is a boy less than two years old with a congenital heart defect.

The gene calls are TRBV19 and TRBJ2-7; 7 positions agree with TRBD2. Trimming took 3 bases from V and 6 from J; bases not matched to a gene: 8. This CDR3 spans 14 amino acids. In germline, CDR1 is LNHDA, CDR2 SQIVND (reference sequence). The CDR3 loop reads CASSIGRGSGEQYF. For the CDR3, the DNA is TGTGCCAGTAGTATCGGGCGGGGGTCTGGCGAGCAGTACTTC.

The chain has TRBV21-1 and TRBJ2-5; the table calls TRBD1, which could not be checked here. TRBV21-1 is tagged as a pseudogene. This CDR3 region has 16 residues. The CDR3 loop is CASSFSAGTGAETQYF. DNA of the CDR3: TGTGCCAGCAGCTTCTCGGCCGGGACAGGGGCCGAGACCCAGTACTTC.

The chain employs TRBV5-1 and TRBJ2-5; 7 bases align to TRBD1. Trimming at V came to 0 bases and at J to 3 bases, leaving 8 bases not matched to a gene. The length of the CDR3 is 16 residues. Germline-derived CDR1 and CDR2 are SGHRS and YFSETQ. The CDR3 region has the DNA TGCGCCAGCAGCTTGGAGGGACAGCCGACAGAAGAGACCCAGTACTTC. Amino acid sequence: CASSLEGQPTEETQYF.

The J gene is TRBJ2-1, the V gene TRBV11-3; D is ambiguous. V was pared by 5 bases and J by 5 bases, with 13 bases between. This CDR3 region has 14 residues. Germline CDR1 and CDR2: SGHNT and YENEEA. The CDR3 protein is CASSTNRKNNEQFF. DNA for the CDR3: TGTGCCAGCAGCACTAACCGTAAGAACAATGAGCAGTTCTTC.

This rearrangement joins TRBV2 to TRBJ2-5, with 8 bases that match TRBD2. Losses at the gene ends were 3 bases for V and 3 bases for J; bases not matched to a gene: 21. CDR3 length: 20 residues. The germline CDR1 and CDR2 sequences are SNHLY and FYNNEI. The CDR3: CASSDPAFRKREKSKETQYF. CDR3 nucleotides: TGTGCCAGCAGTGATCCCGCTTTTCGGAAGCGGGAGAAGAGTAAAGAGACCCAGTACTTC.

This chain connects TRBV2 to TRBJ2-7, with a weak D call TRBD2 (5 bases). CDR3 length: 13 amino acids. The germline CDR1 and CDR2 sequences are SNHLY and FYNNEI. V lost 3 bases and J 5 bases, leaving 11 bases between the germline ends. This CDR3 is CASSDRGIHEQYF. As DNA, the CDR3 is TGTGCCAGCAGTGACCGGGGAATCCACGAGCAGTACTTC.

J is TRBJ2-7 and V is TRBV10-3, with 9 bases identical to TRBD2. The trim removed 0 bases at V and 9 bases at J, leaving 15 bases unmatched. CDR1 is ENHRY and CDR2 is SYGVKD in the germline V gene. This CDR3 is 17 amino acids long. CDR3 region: CAISESRSGRPSLVQYF. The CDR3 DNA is TGTGCCATCAGTGAGTCAAGGAGCGGGAGGCCCTCTTTGGTGCAGTACTTC.

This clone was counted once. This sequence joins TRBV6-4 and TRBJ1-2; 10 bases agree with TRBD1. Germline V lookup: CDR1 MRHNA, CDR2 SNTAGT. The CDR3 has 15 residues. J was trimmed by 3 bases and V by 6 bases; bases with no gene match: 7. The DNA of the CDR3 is TGTGCCAGCAGACCCCGGGACAGGGGCGACTATGGCTACACCTTC. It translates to CASRPRDRGDYGYTF.